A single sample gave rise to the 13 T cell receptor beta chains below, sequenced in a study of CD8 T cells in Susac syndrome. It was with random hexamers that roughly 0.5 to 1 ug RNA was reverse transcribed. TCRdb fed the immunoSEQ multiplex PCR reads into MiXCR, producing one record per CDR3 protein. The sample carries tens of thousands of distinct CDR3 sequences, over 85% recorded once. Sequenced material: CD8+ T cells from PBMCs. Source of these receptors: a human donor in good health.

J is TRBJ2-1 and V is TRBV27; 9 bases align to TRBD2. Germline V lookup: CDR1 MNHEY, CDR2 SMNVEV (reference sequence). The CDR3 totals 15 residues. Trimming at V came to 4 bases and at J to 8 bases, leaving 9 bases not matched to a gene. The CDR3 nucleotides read TGTGCCAGCAGTTCCCTAGCGGGGCCGGGCGATGAGCAGTTCTTC. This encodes CASSSLAGPGDEQFF.

CDR3 nucleotide sequence: TGCAGCGTTCCCAGAGACAGGGTAGATGGCTACACCTTC. This translates into CSVPRDRVDGYTF. The gene calls are TRBV29-1 and TRBJ1-2; 7 bases are shared with TRBD1. V lost 5 bases, J lost 6 bases, and 9 bases stayed unmatched. Germline V gene sequence: CDR1 SQVTM, CDR2 ANQGSEA. The CDR3 totals 13 residues. Supplemented by reference TRBV29-1 and TRBJ1-2, the full variable domain reads SAVISQKPSRDICQRGTSLTIQCQVDSQVTMMFWYRQQPGQSLTLIATANQGSEATYESGFVIDKFPISRPNLTFSTLTVSNMSPEDSSIYLCSVPRDRVDGYTFGSGTRLTVV.

CDR3 DNA: TGTGCCAGCAGTTATAGCGGGTTCGACACAGATACGCAGTATTTT. This translates into CASSYSGFDTDTQYF. The chain joins TRBV11-2 to TRBJ2-3; 7 bases agree with TRBD2. The V gene end was trimmed by 6 bases and the J gene end by 2 bases; junction bases not matched to a gene: 8. This CDR3 has 15 amino acids. In germline, CDR1 is SGHAT, CDR2 FQNNGV.

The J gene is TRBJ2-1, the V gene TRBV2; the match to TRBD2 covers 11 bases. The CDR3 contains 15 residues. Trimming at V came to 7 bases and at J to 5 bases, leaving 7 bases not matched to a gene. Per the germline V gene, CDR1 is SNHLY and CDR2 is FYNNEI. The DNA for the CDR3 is TGTGCCAGCAAACTAGCGGGAGACGCGCACAATGAGCAGTTCTTC. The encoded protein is CASKLAGDAHNEQFF. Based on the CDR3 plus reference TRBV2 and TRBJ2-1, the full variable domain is EPEVTQTPSHQVTQMGQEVILRCVPISNHLYFYWYRQILGQKVEFLVSFYNNEISEKSEIFDDQFSVERPDGSNFTLKIRSTKLEDSAMYFCASKLAGDAHNEQFFGPGTRLTVL.

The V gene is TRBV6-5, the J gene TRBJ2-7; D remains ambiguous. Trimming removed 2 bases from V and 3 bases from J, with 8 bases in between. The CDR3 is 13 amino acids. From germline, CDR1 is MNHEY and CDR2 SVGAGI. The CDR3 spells CASSYSGNYEQYF. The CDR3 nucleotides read TGTGCCAGCAGTTACAGTGGGAACTACGAGCAGTACTTC.

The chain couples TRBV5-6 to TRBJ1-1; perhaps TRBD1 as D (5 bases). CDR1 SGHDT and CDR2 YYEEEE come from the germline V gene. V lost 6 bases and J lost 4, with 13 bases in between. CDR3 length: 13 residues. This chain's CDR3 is CASNPTGGTEAFF. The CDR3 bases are TGTGCCAGCAACCCGACGGGGGGCACTGAAGCTTTCTTT.

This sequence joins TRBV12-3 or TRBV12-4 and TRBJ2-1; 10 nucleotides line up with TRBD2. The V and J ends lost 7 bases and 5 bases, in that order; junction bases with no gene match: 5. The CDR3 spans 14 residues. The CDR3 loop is CASKTSGNNNEQFF. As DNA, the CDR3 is TGTGCCAGCAAAACTAGCGGGAACAACAATGAGCAGTTCTTC.

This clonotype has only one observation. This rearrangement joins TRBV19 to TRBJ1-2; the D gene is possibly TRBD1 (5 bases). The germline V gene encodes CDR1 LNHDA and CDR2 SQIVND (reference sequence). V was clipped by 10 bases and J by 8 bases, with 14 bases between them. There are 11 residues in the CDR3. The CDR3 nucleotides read TGTGCCACAGGGCCCGCAGAGGGCTACACCTTC. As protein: CATGPAEGYTF.

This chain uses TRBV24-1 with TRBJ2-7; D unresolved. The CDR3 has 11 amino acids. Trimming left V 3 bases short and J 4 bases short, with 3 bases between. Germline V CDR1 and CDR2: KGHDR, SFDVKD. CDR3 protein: CATSDRYEQYF. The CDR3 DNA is TGTGCCACCAGTGATCGTTACGAGCAGTACTTC.

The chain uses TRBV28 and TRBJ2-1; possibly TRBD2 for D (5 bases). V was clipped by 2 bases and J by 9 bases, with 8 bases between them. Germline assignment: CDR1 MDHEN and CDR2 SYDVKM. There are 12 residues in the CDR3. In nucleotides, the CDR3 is TGTGCCAGCAGTTTAGAGGGCCTTGAGCAGTTCTTC. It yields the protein CASSLEGLEQFF. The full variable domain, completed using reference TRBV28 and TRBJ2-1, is DVKVTQSSRYLVKRTGEKVFLECVQDMDHENMFWYRQDPGLGLRLIYFSYDVKMKEKGDIPEGYSVSREKKERFSLILESASTNQTSMYLCASSLEGLEQFFGPGTRLTVL.

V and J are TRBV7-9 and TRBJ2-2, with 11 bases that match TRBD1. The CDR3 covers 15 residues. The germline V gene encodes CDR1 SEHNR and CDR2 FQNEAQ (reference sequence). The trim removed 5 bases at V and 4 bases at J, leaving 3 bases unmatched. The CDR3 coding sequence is TGTGCCAGCAGCCCGGACAGGGGGCTCACCGGGGAGCTGTTTTTT. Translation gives CASSPDRGLTGELFF.

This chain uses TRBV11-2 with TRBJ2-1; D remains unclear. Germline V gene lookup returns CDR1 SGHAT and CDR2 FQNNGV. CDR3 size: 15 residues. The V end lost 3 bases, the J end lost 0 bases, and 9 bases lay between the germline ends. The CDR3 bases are TGTGCCAGCAGCTTGATATCGAGCTCCTACAATGAGCAGTTCTTC. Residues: CASSLISSSYNEQFF.

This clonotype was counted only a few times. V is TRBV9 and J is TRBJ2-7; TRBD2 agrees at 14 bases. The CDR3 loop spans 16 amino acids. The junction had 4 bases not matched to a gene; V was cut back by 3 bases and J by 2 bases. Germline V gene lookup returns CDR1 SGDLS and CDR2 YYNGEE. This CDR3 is CASSGLAGGPAYEQYF. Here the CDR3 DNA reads TGTGCCAGCAGCGGACTAGCGGGAGGGCCAGCCTACGAGCAGTACTTC. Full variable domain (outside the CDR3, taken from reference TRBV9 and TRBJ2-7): DSGVTQTPKHLITATGQRVTLRCSPRSGDLSVYWYQQSLDQGLQFLIQYYNGEERAKGNILERFSAQQFPDLHSELNLSSLELGDSALYFCASSGLAGGPAYEQYFGPGTRLTVT.